Following are 14 T cell receptor beta chains from one sample sequenced in a study of shared clonotypes between healthy human individuals. Sequencing used immunoSEQ multiplex PCR; TCRdb keeps in-frame clones, though not all of them. The data hold 950,000 to 1,300,000 clones, with roughly 75% observed a single time. Sequences were obtained from memory CD4+ T cells sorted from blood. Subset defined: CD45RA-negative fraction. Receptor source: a man between 18 and 29 years old in good health.

The chain employs TRBV19 and TRBJ2-5, with no clear D. V gave up 3 bases and J gave up 1 base, with 9 bases separating them. There are 14 residues in the CDR3. Per the germline V gene, CDR1 is LNHDA and CDR2 is SQIVND (reference sequence). The CDR3, as DNA: TGTGCCAGTAGTATTGGAAACAGCCAAGAGACCCAGTACTTC. Translating gives CASSIGNSQETQYF.

The CDR3 sequence is CASSTGTGVSGYTF. Here the CDR3 DNA reads TGTGCCAGCTCAACCGGGACAGGGGTATCTGGCTACACCTTC. The chain has TRBV18 and TRBJ1-2, with 10 bases that match TRBD1. Germline CDR1 is KGHSH and CDR2 is LQKENI. The CDR3 is 14 residues long. Trimming at V came to 5 bases and at J to 7 bases, leaving 7 bases not matched to a gene.

The chain has TRBV7-9 and TRBJ2-3; 10 nucleotides line up with TRBD1. With 0 bases clipped from V and 2 bases from J, the junction kept 5 bases outside the gene matches. The CDR3 sequence is 17 residues long. Germline V gene lookup returns CDR1 SEHNR and CDR2 FQNEAQ (reference sequence). This chain's CDR3 is CASSLADGTGDTDTQYF. The CDR3 nucleotides read TGTGCCAGCAGCTTAGCTGACGGGACAGGGGACACAGATACGCAGTATTTT.

This clone was seen only a few times. V is TRBV2 and J is TRBJ2-6, with 11 bases identical to TRBD1. Germline loops: CDR1 SNHLY, CDR2 FYNNEI. V dropped 6 bases and J dropped 0; count of bases not matched to a gene: 7. The CDR3 has 18 residues. The CDR3 DNA is TGTGCCAGCAGGGGAGGGACAGGGGGATTCTCTGGGGCCAACGTCCTGACTTTC. Protein sequence: CASRGGTGGFSGANVLTF.

This chain joins TRBV28 and TRBJ2-7; D is possibly TRBD2 (5 bases). The CDR3 length is 13 residues. V was pared by 6 bases and J by 4 bases, with 13 bases between. The germline V gene has CDR1 MDHEN and CDR2 SYDVKM. CDR3 nucleotides: TGTGCCAGCAGGGCGGGTCCTAGATACGAGCAGTACTTC. Its translation is CASRAGPRYEQYF.

The rearrangement links TRBV28 to TRBJ2-7; no clear D gene. Germline V CDR1 and CDR2: MDHEN, SYDVKM. The CDR3 sequence is 12 residues long. V dropped 4 bases and J dropped 6 bases, with 10 bases sitting between them. For the CDR3, the DNA is TGTGCCAGCAGTTCTCGGACGTCCGAGCAGTACTTC. Translation gives CASSSRTSEQYF. The entire variable domain, with the rest obtained from reference TRBV28 and TRBJ2-7, is as follows: DVKVTQSSRYLVKRTGEKVFLECVQDMDHENMFWYRQDPGLGLRLIYFSYDVKMKEKGDIPEGYSVSREKKERFSLILESASTNQTSMYLCASSSRTSEQYFGPGTRLTVT.

The table lists this clone with a count of one. V usage is TRBV5-4 and J usage is TRBJ1-1; D not resolved. The CDR3 covers 13 residues. V was shortened by 0 bases and J by 7 bases, with 10 bases between the two germline ends. Germline assignment: CDR1 SGHNT and CDR2 YYREEE (reference sequence). The CDR3 DNA reads TGTGCCAGCAGCTTGGAACGGTTGGGTGAAGCTTTCTTT. Amino acids: CASSLERLGEAFF.

This clone was seen more than once but under ten times. This chain connects TRBV7-8 to TRBJ2-1, with 9 bases that match TRBD2. J gave up 4 bases and V 5 bases, and 9 bases lay outside the gene matches. The CDR3 is made up of 16 amino acids. Per germline, CDR1 SGHVS and CDR2 FQNEAQ. CDR3 DNA: TGTGCCAGCAGCCCCCGACTAGCGGCCTTGTACAATGAGCAGTTCTTC. Residues: CASSPRLAALYNEQFF. The variable domain in full, completed from reference TRBV7-8 and TRBJ2-1, reads GAGVSQSPRYKVAKRGQDVALRCDPISGHVSLFWYQQALGQGPEFLTYFQNEAQLDKSGLPSDRFFAERPEGSVSTLKIQRTQQEDSAVYLCASSPRLAALYNEQFFGPGTRLTVL.

V usage is TRBV2 and J usage is TRBJ1-2; D remains ambiguous. CDR3 length: 14 residues. Trimming took 7 bases from V and 4 from J, leaving 16 bases between them. Germline-derived CDR1 and CDR2 are SNHLY and FYNNEI. The CDR3 here is CASMGTRNPYGYTF. In DNA, the CDR3 is TGTGCCAGCATGGGTACGAGGAACCCCTATGGCTACACCTTC.

This chain links TRBV2 with TRBJ1-4; possible D gene TRBD1, 6 bases. V lost 7 bases and J lost 0, with 12 bases in between. Germline CDR1 is SNHLY and CDR2 is FYNNEI. This CDR3 comprises 15 residues. This CDR3 is CASTDRTATNEKLFF. The CDR3 DNA follows: TGTGCCAGCACCGACAGGACAGCAACTAATGAAAAACTGTTTTTT. The full variable domain, rest sourced from reference TRBV2 and TRBJ1-4, is EPEVTQTPSHQVTQMGQEVILRCVPISNHLYFYWYRQILGQKVEFLVSFYNNEISEKSEIFDDQFSVERPDGSNFTLKIRSTKLEDSAMYFCASTDRTATNEKLFFGSGTQLSVL.

This clone was counted between two and nine times. The gene calls are TRBV30 and TRBJ2-6; TRBD1 matches 7 bases. The ends lost 6 bases at V and 2 bases at J; junction bases unmatched: 4. CDR3 length equals 14 residues. CDR1 and CDR2 (germline): GTSNPN, SVGIG (reference sequence). CDR3 DNA sequence: TGTGCCTGTGAAACAGGGGCTGGGGCCAACGTCCTGACTTTC. Translation gives CACETGAGANVLTF.

This rearrangement joins TRBV12-5 to TRBJ2-2, with a tentative D call TRBD2 (6 bases). CDR3 size: 15 residues. V lost 6 bases and J lost 3, with 14 bases in between. CDR1 and CDR2 (germline): LGHNT, FRNRAP. As DNA, the CDR3 is TGTGCTAGTGGATCCGGGACTGGCTACACCGGGGAGCTGTTTTTT. Translating it yields CASGSGTGYTGELFF.

The genes are TRBV7-8 and TRBJ2-7, with D possibly matching TRBD1 (5 bases). Germline V gene sequence: CDR1 SGHVS, CDR2 FQNEAQ. The V and J ends lost 5 bases and 2 bases respectively, with 13 bases between them. The CDR3 has 14 residues. The CDR3 sequence: CASSHTDRAYEQYF. The CDR3 DNA sequence: TGTGCCAGCAGCCATACCGACAGAGCCTACGAGCAGTACTTC.

The gene calls are TRBV20-1 and TRBJ2-5, with unresolved D. Germline V CDR1 and CDR2: DFQATT, SNEGSKA (reference sequence). This CDR3 region has 9 residues. V was clipped by 5 bases and J by 2 bases, with 0 bases between them. Here the CDR3 reads CSAQETQYF. The DNA of the CDR3 is TGCAGTGCTCAAGAGACCCAGTACTTC.